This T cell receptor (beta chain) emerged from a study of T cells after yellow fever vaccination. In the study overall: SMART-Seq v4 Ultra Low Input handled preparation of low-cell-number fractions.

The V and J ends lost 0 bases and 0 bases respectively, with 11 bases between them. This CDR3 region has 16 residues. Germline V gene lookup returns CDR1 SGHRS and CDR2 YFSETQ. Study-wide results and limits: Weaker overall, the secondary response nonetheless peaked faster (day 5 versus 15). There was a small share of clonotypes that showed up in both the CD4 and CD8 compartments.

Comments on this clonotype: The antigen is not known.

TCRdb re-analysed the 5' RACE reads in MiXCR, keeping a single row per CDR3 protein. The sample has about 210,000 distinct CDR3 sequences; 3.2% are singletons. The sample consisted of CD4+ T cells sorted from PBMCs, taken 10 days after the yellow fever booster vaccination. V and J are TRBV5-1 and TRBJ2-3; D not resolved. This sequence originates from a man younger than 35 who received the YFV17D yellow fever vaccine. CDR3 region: CASSLGLMTSTDTQYF. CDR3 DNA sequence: TGCGCCAGCAGCTTGGGTCTTATGACTAGCACAGATACGCAGTATTTT.